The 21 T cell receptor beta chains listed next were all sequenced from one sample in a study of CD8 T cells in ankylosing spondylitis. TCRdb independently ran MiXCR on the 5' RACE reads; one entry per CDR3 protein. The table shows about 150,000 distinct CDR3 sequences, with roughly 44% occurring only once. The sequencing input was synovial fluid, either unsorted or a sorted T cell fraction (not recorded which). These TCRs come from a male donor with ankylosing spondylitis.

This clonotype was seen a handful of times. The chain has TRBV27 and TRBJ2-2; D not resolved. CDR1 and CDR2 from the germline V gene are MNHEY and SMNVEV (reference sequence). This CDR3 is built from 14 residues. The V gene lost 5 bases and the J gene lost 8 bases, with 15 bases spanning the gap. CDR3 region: CASSPSNYGGELFF. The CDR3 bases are TGTGCCAGCAGTCCAAGCAACTACGGTGGGGAGCTGTTTTTT.

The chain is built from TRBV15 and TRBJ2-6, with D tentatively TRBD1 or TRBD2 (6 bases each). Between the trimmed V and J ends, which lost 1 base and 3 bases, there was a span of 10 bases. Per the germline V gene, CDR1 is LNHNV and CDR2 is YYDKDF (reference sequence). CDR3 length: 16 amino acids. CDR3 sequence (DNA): TGTGCCACCAGCAGAGGGGGGGCGGATGGGGCCAACGTCCTGACTTTC. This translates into CATSRGGADGANVLTF.

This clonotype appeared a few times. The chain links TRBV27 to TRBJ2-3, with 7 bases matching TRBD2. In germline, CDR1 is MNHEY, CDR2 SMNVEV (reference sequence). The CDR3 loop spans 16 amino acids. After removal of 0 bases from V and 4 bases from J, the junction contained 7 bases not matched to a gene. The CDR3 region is CASSLSPWAGADTQYF. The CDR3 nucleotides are TGTGCCAGCAGTTTATCACCTTGGGCGGGAGCAGATACGCAGTATTTT.

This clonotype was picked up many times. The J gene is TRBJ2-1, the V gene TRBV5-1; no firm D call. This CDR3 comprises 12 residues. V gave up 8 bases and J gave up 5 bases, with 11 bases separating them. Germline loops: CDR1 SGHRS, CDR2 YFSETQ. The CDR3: CASNAYDNEQFF. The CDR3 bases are TGCGCCAGTAATGCTTATGACAATGAGCAGTTCTTC.

The CDR3 DNA reads as TGTGCCAGCAGTTTAATCGGGGTCTCCGGCACAGATACGCAGTATTTT. Residues: CASSLIGVSGTDTQYF. The chain couples TRBV27 to TRBJ2-3; D is possibly TRBD2 (5 bases). This CDR3 has 16 residues. The V end was cut by 2 bases, the J end by 1 base, with 13 bases between. Germline V gene data show CDR1 as MNHEY and CDR2 as SMNVEV (reference sequence).

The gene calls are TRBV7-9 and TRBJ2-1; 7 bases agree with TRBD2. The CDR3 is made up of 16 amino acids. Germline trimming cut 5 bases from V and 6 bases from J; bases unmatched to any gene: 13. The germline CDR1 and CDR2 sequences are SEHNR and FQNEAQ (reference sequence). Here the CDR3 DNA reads TGTGCCAGCAGCCCCCTAGCGGTCTGGACGAGCAATGAGCAGTTCTTC. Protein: CASSPLAVWTSNEQFF.

The CDR3 DNA reads as TGTGCCAGCAGTATACGAGTCCATTACCGGTACAATGAGCAGTTCTTC. This codes for CASSIRVHYRYNEQFF. The V call is TRBV6-5, the J call TRBJ2-1; unclear D gene. V gave up 5 bases and J gave up 4 bases, with 18 bases separating them. The CDR3 runs 16 residues. From germline, CDR1 is MNHEY and CDR2 SVGAGI.

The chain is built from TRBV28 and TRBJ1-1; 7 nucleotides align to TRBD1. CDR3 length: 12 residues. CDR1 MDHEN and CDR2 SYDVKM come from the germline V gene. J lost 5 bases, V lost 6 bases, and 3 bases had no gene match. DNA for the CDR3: TGTGCCAGCAGACCCAGGGGGACTGAAGCTTTCTTT. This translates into CASRPRGTEAFF.

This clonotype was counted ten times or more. This CDR3 reads CASRPDGSNTEAFF. CDR3 nucleotides: TGTGCCAGCAGACCGGACGGCTCGAACACTGAAGCTTTCTTT. V usage is TRBV7-9 and J usage is TRBJ1-1; D unresolved. V was trimmed by 6 bases and J by 1 base, leaving 12 bases between them. The CDR3 totals 14 residues. Germline CDR1 is SEHNR and CDR2 is FQNEAQ (reference sequence).

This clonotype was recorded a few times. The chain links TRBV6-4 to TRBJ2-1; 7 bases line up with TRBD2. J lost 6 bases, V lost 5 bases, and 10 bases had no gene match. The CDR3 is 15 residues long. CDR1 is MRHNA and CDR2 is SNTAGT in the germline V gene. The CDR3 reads CASSKSGENRNEQFF. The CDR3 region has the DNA TGTGCCAGCAGTAAGAGCGGGGAGAACCGCAATGAGCAGTTCTTC.

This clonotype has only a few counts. CDR3 nucleotide sequence: TGTGCCAGCGGAACCATTAGGGCACTCACAGGTGTTCAGCCCCAGCATTTT. It codes for CASGTIRALTGVQPQHF. The J gene is TRBJ1-5, the V gene TRBV12-3 or TRBV12-4, with D perhaps matching TRBD1 (5 bases). Trimming removed 8 bases from V and 6 bases from J, with 26 bases in between. The CDR3 spans 17 residues.

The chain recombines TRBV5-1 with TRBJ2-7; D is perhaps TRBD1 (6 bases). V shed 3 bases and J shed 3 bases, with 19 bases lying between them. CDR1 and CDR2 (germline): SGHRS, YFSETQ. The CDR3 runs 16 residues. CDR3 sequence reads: CASSSHGQKPYYEQYF. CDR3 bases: TGCGCCAGCAGCTCTCACGGACAGAAACCCTACTACGAGCAGTACTTC.

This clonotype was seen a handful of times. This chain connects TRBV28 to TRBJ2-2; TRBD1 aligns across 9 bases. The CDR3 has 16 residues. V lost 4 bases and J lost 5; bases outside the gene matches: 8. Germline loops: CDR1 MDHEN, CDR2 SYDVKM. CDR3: CASSSTGTGRTGELFF. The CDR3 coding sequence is TGTGCCAGCAGTTCCACCGGGACAGGGAGGACCGGGGAGCTGTTTTTT.

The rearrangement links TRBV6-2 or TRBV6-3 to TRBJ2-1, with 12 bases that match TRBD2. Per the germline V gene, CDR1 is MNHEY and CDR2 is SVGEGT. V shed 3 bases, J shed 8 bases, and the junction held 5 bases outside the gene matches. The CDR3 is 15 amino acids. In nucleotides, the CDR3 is TGTGCCAGCAGTTATCAGACTAGCGGGAGCGATGAGCAGTTCTTC. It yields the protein CASSYQTSGSDEQFF.

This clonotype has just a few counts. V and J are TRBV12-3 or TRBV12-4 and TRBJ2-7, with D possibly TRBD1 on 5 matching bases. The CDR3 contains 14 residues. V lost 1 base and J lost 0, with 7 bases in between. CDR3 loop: CASSLGGSSYEQYF. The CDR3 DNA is TGTGCCAGCAGTTTAGGGGGCAGCTCCTACGAGCAGTACTTC.

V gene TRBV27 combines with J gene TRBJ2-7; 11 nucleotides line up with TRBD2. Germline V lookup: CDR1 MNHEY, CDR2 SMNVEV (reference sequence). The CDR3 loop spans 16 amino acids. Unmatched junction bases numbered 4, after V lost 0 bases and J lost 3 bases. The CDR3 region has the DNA TGTGCCAGCAGTTTATCCGGGACTAGCGGCCTCTACGAGCAGTACTTC. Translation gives CASSLSGTSGLYEQYF.

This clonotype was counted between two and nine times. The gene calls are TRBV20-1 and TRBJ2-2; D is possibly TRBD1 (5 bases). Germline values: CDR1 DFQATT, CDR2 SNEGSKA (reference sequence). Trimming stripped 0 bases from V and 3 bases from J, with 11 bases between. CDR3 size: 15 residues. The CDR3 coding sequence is TGCAGTGCTAGAGATCTGGACAAGGACACCGGGGAGCTGTTTTTT. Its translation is CSARDLDKDTGELFF.

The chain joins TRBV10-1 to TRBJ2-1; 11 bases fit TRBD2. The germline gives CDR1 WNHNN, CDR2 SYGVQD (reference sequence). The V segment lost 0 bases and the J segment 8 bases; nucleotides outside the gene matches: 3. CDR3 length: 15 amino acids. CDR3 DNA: TGCGCCAGCAGTGAGTCCACTAGCGGGGGTCATGAGCAGTTCTTC. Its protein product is CASSESTSGGHEQFF.

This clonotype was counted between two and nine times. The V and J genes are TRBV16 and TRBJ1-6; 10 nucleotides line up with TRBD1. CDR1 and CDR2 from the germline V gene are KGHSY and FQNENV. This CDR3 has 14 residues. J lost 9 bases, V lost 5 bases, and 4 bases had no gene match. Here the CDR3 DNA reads TGTGCCAGCAGCACCCGGACAGGGGGTTCACCCCTCCACTTT. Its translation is CASSTRTGGSPLHF.

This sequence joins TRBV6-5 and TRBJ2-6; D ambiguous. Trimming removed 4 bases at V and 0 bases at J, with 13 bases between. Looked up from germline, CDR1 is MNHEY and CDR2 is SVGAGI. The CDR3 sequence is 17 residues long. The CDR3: CASSSVSSYSGANVLTF. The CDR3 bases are TGTGCCAGCAGTTCCGTGAGTTCCTACTCTGGGGCCAACGTCCTGACTTTC.

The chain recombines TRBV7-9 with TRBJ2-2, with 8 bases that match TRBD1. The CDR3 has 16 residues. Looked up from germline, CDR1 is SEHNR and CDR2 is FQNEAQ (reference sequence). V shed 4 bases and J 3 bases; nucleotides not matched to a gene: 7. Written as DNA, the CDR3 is TGTGCCAGCAGCTCGCGACAGGGGCTACACACCGGGGAGCTGTTTTTT. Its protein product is CASSSRQGLHTGELFF.